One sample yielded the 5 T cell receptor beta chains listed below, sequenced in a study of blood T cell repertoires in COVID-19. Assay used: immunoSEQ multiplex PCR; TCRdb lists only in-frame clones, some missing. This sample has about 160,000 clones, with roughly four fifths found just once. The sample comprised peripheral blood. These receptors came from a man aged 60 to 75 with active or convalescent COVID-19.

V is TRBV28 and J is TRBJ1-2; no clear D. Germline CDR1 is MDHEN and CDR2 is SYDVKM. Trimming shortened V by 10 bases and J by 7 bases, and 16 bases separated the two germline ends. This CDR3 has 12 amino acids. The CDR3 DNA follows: TGTGCCACCCGACAAGTCCAGCTTGGCTACACCTTC. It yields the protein CATRQVQLGYTF.

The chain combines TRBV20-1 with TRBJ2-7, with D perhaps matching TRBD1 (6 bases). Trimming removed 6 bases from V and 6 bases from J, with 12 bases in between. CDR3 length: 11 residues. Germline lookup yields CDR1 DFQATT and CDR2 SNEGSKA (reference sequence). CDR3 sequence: CSAETGAEQYF. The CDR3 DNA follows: TGCAGTGCGGAGACAGGAGCCGAGCAGTACTTC.

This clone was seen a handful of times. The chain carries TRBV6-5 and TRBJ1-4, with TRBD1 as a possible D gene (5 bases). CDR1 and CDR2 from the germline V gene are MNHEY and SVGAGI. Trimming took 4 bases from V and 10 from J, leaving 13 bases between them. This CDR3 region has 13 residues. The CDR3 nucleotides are TGTGCCAGCAGTTCAGGGTCTTTTGGAAAACTGTTTTTT. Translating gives CASSSGSFGKLFF.

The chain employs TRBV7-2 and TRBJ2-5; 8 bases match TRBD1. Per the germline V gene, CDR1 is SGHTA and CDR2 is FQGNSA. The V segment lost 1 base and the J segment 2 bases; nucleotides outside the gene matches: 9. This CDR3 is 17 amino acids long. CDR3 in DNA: TGTGCCAGCAGCTTAGGGACAACAGGGGGAGAACAAGAGACCCAGTACTTC. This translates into CASSLGTTGGEQETQYF.

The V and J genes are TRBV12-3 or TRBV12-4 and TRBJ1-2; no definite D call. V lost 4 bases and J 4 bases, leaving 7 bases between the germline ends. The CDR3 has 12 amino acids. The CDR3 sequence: CASSSMRYGYTF. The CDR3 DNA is TGTGCCAGCAGTTCCATGCGCTATGGCTACACCTTC.